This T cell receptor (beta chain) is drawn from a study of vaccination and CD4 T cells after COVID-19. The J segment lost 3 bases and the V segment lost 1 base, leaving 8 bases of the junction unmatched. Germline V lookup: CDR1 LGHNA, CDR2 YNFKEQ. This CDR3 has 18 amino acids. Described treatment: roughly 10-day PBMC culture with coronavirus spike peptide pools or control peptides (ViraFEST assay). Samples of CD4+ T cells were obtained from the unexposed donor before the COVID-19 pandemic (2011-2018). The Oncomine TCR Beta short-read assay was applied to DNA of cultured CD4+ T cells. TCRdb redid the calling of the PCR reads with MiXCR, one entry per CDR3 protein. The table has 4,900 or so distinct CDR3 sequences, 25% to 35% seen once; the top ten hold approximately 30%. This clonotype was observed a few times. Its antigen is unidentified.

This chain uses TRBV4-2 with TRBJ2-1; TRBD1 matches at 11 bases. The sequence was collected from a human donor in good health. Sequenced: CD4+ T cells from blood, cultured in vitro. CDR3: CASSQGSSGTGGYNEQFF. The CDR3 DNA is TGTGCCAGCAGCCAAGGGTCTTCCGGGACAGGGGGCTACAATGAGCAGTTCTTC.